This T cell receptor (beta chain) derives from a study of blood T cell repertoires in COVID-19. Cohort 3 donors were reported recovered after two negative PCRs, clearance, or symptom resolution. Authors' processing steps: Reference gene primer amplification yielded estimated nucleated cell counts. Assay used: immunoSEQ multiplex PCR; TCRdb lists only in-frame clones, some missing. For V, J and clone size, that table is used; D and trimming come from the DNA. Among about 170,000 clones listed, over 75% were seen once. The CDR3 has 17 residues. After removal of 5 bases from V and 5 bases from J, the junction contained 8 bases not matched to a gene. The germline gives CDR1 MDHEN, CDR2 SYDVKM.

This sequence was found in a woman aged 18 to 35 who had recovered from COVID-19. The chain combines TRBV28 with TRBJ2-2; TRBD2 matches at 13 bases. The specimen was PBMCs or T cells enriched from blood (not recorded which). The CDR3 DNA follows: TGTGCCAGCAGTCCACCCGGACTAGCGGGAGATACCGGGGAGCTGTTTTTT. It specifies CASSPPGLAGDTGELFF.